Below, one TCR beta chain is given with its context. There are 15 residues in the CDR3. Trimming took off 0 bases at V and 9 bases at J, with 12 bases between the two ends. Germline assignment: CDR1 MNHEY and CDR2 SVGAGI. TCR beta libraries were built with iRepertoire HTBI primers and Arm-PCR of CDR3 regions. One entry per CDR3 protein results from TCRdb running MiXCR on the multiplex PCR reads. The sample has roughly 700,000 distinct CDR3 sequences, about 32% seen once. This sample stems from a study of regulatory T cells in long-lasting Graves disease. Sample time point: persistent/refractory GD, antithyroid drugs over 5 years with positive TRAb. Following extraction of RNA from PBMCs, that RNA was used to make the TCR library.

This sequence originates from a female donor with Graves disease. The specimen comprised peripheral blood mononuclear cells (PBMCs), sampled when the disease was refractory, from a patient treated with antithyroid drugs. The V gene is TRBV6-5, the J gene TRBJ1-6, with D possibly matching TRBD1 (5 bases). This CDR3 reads CASSYSPGRTSPLHF. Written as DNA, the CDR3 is TGTGCCAGCAGTTACTCCCCAGGGCGGACTTCACCCCTCCACTTT.